A single sample gave rise to the 21 T cell receptor beta chains below, sequenced in a study of T cell changes during pregnancy in multiple sclerosis. Data came from immunoSEQ multiplex PCR; TCRdb stores just in-frame clones and leaves some out. Among around 100,000 clones listed, about nine tenths were seen once. Sequences were derived from peripheral blood, sampled in the second trimester of pregnancy. All receptors derive from a female donor with multiple sclerosis, enrolled in a pregnancy study.

J is TRBJ2-7 and V is TRBV7-8; 9 positions agree with TRBD1. This CDR3 spans 13 amino acids. The V gene end was trimmed by 3 bases and the J gene end by 7 bases; junction bases not matched to a gene: 4. CDR1 and CDR2 (germline): SGHVS, FQNEAQ. CDR3 nucleotide sequence: TGTGCCAGCAGCTTGGACAGGGGATGGGAGCAGTACTTC. It specifies CASSLDRGWEQYF.

The chain's CDR3 is CASSEALLGQGLNYGYTF. In DNA form, the CDR3 reads TGTGCCAGCAGTGAAGCGCTTCTAGGGCAGGGGCTAAACTATGGCTACACCTTC. The chain recombines TRBV2 with TRBJ1-2; D possibly corresponds to TRBD1 (6 bases). Trimming took off 0 bases at V and 2 bases at J, with 19 bases between the two ends. Germline CDR1 SNHLY, CDR2 FYNNEI. This CDR3 contains 18 residues.

The V and J genes are TRBV5-6 and TRBJ2-2; 9 nucleotides align to TRBD1. The CDR3 runs 15 residues. Germline loops: CDR1 SGHDT, CDR2 YYEEEE. Trimming at V came to 4 bases and at J to 3 bases, leaving 4 bases not matched to a gene. The CDR3 bases are TGTGCCAGCAGCCGGGACAGGGACCACACCGGGGAGCTGTTTTTT. Translated: CASSRDRDHTGELFF.

The rearrangement uses TRBV4-2 and TRBJ1-1; D ambiguous. Trimming shortened V by 2 bases and J by 0 bases, and 13 bases separated the two germline ends. The germline CDR1 and CDR2 sequences are LGHNA and YNFKEQ. CDR3 length equals 16 residues. The CDR3 is CASSQIVVGLNTEAFF. The CDR3 coding sequence is TGTGCCAGCAGCCAAATAGTAGTCGGGTTGAACACTGAAGCTTTCTTT.

The CDR3 region has the DNA TGTGCCAGCAGCTTAGCGTGGCCAGGCCGGGGCTACGAGCAGTACTTC. Translation: CASSLAWPGRGYEQYF. The chain is built from TRBV11-1 and TRBJ2-7; D is perhaps TRBD2 (5 bases). The CDR3 runs 16 residues. CDR1 and CDR2 from the germline V gene are SGHAT and FQDESV (reference sequence). The ends were cut back, 0 bases at V and 3 bases at J, with 15 bases in the middle.

The CDR3 sequence: CASSTHPQGYGYTF. CDR3 bases: TGTGCCAGCAGCACTCATCCCCAGGGCTATGGCTACACCTTC. The V gene is TRBV9, the J gene TRBJ1-2; possibly TRBD1 for D (5 bases). The germline V and J ends were trimmed by 4 bases and 4 bases, with 14 bases remaining between them. Germline CDR1 reads SGDLS; CDR2 reads YYNGEE. The CDR3 length is 14 residues.

V gene TRBV6-6 combines with J gene TRBJ1-6; D is undetermined. Germline CDR1 and CDR2: MNHNY and SVGAGI (reference sequence). The CDR3 has 14 residues. The V and J ends lost 5 bases and 8 bases respectively, with 13 bases between them. The CDR3 is CASSRSNSYSPLHF. CDR3 sequence (DNA): TGTGCCAGCAGTAGGAGCAACTCCTATTCACCCCTCCACTTT.

This chain uses TRBV4-1 with TRBJ1-1; perhaps TRBD1 as D (6 bases). The V end lost 1 base, the J end lost 4 bases, and 16 bases lay between the germline ends. This CDR3 has 16 residues. The germline V gene has CDR1 MGHRA and CDR2 YSYEKL. CDR3 in amino acids: CASSQGGRVGGTEAFF. The CDR3 bases are TGCGCCAGCAGCCAAGGGGGGCGGGTCGGTGGCACTGAAGCTTTCTTT.

V usage is TRBV29-1 and J usage is TRBJ2-3, with TRBD2 matching over 11 bases. With V trimmed by 3 bases and J by 3 bases, 11 bases remained unmatched. The CDR3 is 17 amino acids. Germline V gives CDR1 SQVTM, CDR2 ANQGSEA. This chain's CDR3 is CSVDGLAGGGATDTQYF. CDR3 nucleotides: TGCAGCGTTGACGGCCTAGCGGGAGGAGGAGCGACAGATACGCAGTATTTT.

CDR3 in DNA: TGTGCCAGCAGCAGGGACAGGGGGTTAACCTCTTATGGCTACACCTTC. It specifies CASSRDRGLTSYGYTF. The chain links TRBV2 to TRBJ1-2; 11 nucleotides match TRBD1. Per germline, CDR1 SNHLY and CDR2 FYNNEI. The CDR3 contains 16 residues. V dropped 6 bases and J dropped 5; count of bases not matched to a gene: 11.

This clone was seen only a few times. The rearrangement joins TRBV6-4 to TRBJ2-1, with D perhaps TRBD1 (7 bases). The CDR3 is 15 residues long. Trimming removed 2 bases at V and 5 bases at J, with 13 bases between. Germline-derived CDR1 and CDR2 are MRHNA and SNTAGT. The CDR3 nucleotides are TGTGCCAGCAGTGACGGCTCAGGGGGGAACAATGAGCAGTTCTTC. Amino acid sequence: CASSDGSGGNNEQFF.

The genes are TRBV19 and TRBJ2-5; a possible D gene is TRBD1 (5 bases). V was pared by 3 bases and J by 2 bases, with 16 bases between. This CDR3 spans 16 amino acids. Germline CDR1 is LNHDA and CDR2 is SQIVND (reference sequence). The CDR3 region has the DNA TGTGCCAGTAGTATTGGCTCTCTGGGGCTTCAAGAGACCCAGTACTTC. The encoded protein is CASSIGSLGLQETQYF.

The rearrangement links TRBV5-1 to TRBJ2-7; possibly TRBD1 for D (6 bases). Trimming shortened V by 3 bases and J by 5 bases, and 15 bases separated the two germline ends. The CDR3 consists of 14 residues. CDR1 SGHRS and CDR2 YFSETQ come from the germline V gene. The CDR3 is CASSSRAGANEQYF. CDR3 nucleotide sequence: TGCGCCAGCAGCTCCCGGGCAGGGGCCAACGAGCAGTACTTC.

V and J are TRBV27 and TRBJ2-3; D perhaps matches TRBD2 (6 bases). The CDR3 extends over 14 amino acids. The germline CDR1 and CDR2 sequences are MNHEY and SMNVEV (reference sequence). V shed 2 bases and J shed 0 bases, with 6 bases lying between them. CDR3 nucleotides: TGTGCCAGCAGTTTAGCGGGGAGCACAGATACGCAGTATTTT. This translates into CASSLAGSTDTQYF.

The chain couples TRBV28 to TRBJ1-2; the match to TRBD1 covers 8 bases. CDR1 and CDR2 (germline): MDHEN, SYDVKM. With V trimmed by 5 bases and J by 8 bases, 13 bases remained unmatched. This CDR3 is built from 15 residues. The DNA of the CDR3 is TGTGCCAGCAGTCACCATCAGGGGGCATTCGACGGCTACACCTTC. This sequence encodes CASSHHQGAFDGYTF.

The chain carries TRBV5-4 and TRBJ2-7, with a tentative D call TRBD2 (6 bases). Looked up from germline, CDR1 is SGHNT and CDR2 is YYREEE (reference sequence). The CDR3 loop spans 14 amino acids. The V end lost 4 bases, the J end lost 1 base, and 12 bases lay between the germline ends. DNA for the CDR3: TGTGCCAGCAGCAGGGACTTGTTATCCTACGAGCAGTACTTC. The encoded protein is CASSRDLLSYEQYF.

The J gene is TRBJ1-5, the V gene TRBV10-3; 9 nucleotides line up with TRBD1. The trim removed 8 bases at V and 0 bases at J, leaving 2 bases unmatched. The CDR3 extends over 14 amino acids. Germline CDR1 reads ENHRY; CDR2 reads SYGVKD. As DNA, the CDR3 is TGTGCCATCTCGGGACAGGGTAGCAATCAGCCCCAGCATTTT. The encoded protein is CAISGQGSNQPQHF.

This chain uses TRBV5-1 with TRBJ2-1; D is perhaps TRBD1 (6 bases). Between the trimmed V and J ends, which lost 6 bases and 6 bases, there was a span of 19 bases. Germline loops: CDR1 SGHRS, CDR2 YFSETQ. The CDR3 extends over 15 amino acids. CDR3 residues: CASMVGAGLGNEQFF. The CDR3 nucleotides are TGCGCCAGCATGGTGGGGGCGGGTCTGGGCAATGAGCAGTTCTTC.

The CDR3 region has the DNA TGTGCCAGCAGCTTGGGCGGGGGCAGAGAGACCCAGTACTTC. It yields the protein CASSLGGGRETQYF. This chain links TRBV5-4 with TRBJ2-5; D is perhaps TRBD2 (7 bases). With 0 bases removed from V and 4 bases from J, the gap between germline ends came to 10 bases. Germline lookup yields CDR1 SGHNT and CDR2 YYREEE (reference sequence). This CDR3 has 14 amino acids.

Worth noting for this clone: Distinct nucleotide sequences in the sample also encode this CDR3. This chain uses TRBV19 with TRBJ2-7, with 11 bases lining up with TRBD1. Germline-derived CDR1 and CDR2 are LNHDA and SQIVND (reference sequence). This CDR3 is 15 amino acids long. The V segment lost 4 bases and the J segment 4 bases; nucleotides outside the gene matches: 6. The CDR3 loop is CASSTRTGGSYEQYF. CDR3 coding DNA: TGTGCCAGTAGTACTCGGACAGGGGGCTCATACGAGCAGTACTTC. Supplemented by reference TRBV19 and TRBJ2-7, the full variable domain reads DGGITQSPKYLFRKEGQNVTLSCEQNLNHDAMYWYRQDPGQGLRLIYYSQIVNDFQKGDIAEGYSVSREKKESFPLTVTSAQKNPTAFYLCASSTRTGGSYEQYFGPGTRLTVT.

The genes are TRBV9 and TRBJ2-7; D possibly corresponds to TRBD1 (6 bases). This CDR3 has 14 amino acids. Germline CDR1 SGDLS, CDR2 YYNGEE. The ends were cut back, 0 bases at V and 3 bases at J, with 10 bases in the middle. The CDR3 reads CASSVAGTSYEQYF. CDR3 coding DNA: TGTGCCAGCAGCGTAGCCGGGACAAGCTACGAGCAGTACTTC.